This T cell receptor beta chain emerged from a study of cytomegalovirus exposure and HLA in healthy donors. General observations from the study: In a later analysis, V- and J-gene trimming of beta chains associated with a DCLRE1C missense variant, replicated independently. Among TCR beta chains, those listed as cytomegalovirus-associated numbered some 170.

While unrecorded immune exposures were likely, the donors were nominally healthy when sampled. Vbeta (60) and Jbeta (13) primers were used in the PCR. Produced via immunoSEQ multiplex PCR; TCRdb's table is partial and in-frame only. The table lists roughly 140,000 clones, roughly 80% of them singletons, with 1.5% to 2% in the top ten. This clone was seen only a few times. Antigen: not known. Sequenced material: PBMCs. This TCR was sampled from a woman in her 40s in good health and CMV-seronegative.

As DNA, the CDR3 is TGCGCCAGCAGCCCCTGGACAGGTGAAGTGCAGTATTTT. Protein: CASSPWTGEVQYF. V usage is TRBV4-1 and J usage is TRBJ2-3; 7 bases line up with TRBD1. V was pared by 4 bases and J by 11 bases, with 9 bases of the junction left unmatched. The germline gives CDR1 MGHRA, CDR2 YSYEKL. The CDR3 totals 13 residues.